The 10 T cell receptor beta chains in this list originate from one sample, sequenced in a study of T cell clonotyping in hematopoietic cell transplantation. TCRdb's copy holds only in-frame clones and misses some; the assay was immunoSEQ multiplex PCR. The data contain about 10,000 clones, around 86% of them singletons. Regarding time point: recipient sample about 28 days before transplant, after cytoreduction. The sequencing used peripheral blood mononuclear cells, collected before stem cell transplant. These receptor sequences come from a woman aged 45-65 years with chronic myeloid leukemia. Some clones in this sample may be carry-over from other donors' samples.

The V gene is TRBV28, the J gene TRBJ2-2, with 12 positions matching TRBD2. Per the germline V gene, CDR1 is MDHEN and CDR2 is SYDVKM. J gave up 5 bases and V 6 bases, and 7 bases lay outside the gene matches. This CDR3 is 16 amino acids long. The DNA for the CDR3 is TGTGCCAGCAGCCGGGGGACTAGCGGGCGTACCGGGGAGCTGTTTTTT. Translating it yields CASSRGTSGRTGELFF.

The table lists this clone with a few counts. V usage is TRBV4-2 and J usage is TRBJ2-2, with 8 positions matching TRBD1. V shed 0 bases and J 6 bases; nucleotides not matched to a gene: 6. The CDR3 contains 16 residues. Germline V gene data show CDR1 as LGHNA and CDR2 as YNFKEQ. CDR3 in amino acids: CASSQEKTGVAGELFF. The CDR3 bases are TGTGCCAGCAGCCAAGAAAAGACAGGGGTGGCCGGGGAGCTGTTTTTT.

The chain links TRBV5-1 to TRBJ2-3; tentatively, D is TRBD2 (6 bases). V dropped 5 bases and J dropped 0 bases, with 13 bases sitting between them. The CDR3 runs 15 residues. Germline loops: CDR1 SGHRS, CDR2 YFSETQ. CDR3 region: CASSSSSGSTDTQYF. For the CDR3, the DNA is TGCGCCAGCAGTTCTTCCAGCGGGAGCACAGATACGCAGTATTTT.

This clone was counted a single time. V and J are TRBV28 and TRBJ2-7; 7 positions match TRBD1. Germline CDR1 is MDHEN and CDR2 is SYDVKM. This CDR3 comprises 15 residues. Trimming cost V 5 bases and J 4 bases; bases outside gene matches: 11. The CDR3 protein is CASSIQGNERYEQYF. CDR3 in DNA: TGTGCCAGCAGTATACAGGGGAATGAGCGTTACGAGCAGTACTTC.

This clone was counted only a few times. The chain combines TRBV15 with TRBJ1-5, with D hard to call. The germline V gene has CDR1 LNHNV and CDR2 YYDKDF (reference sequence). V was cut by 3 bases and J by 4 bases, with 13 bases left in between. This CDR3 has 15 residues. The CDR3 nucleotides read TGTGCCACCAGCAGCGGGTTGGGTGGGAATCAGCCCCAGCATTTT. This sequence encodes CATSSGLGGNQPQHF.

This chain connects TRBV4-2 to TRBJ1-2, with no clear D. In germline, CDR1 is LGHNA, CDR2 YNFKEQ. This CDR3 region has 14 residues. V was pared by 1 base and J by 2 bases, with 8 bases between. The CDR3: CASSQVTENYGYTF. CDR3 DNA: TGTGCCAGCAGCCAAGTAACGGAGAACTATGGCTACACCTTC.

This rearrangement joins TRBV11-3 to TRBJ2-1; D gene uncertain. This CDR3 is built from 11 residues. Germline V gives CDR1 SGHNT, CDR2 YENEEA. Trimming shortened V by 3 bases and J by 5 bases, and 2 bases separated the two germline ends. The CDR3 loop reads CASSFDNEQFF. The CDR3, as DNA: TGTGCCAGCAGCTTCGACAATGAGCAGTTCTTC.

CDR3 in DNA: TGTGCCAGCAGTGCGGGACAGGGTACCTTCGAGCAGTACTTC. Translating gives CASSAGQGTFEQYF. The gene calls are TRBV6-1 and TRBJ2-7; 9 bases map to TRBD1. CDR3 length equals 14 residues. The germline V gene has CDR1 MNHNS and CDR2 SASEGT. The V and J ends lost 4 bases and 6 bases, in that order; junction bases with no gene match: 7.

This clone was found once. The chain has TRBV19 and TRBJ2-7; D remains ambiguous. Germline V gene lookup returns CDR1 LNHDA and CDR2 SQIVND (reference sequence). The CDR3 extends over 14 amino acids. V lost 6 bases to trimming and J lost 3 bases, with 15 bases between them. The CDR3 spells CASSNSRDRYEQYF. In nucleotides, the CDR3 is TGTGCCAGTAGCAATTCCAGAGATCGCTACGAGCAGTACTTC.

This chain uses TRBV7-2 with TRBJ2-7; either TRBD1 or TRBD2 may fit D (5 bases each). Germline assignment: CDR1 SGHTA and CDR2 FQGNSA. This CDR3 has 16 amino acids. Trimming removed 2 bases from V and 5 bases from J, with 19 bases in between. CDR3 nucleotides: TGTGCCAGCAGCTTATGGGGCGGACTGCTAGGGGACGAGCAGTACTTC. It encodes CASSLWGGLLGDEQYF.